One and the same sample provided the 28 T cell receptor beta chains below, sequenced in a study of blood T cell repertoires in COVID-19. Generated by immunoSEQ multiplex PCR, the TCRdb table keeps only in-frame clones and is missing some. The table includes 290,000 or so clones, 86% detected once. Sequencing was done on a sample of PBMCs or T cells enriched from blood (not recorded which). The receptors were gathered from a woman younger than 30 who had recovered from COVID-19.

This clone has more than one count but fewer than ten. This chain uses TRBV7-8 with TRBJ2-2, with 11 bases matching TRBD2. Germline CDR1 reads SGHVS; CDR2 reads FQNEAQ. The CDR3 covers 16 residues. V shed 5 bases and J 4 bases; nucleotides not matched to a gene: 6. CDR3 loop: CASSPLAGGGTGELFF. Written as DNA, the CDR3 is TGTGCCAGCAGCCCCTTAGCGGGAGGGGGCACCGGGGAGCTGTTTTTT.

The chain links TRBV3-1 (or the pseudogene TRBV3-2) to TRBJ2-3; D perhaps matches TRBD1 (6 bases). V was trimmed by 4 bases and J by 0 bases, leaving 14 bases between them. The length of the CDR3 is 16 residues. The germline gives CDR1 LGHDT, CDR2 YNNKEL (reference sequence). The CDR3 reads CASSRGQYTSTDTQYF. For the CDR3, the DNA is TGTGCCAGCAGCCGTGGACAGTATACTAGCACAGATACGCAGTATTTT.

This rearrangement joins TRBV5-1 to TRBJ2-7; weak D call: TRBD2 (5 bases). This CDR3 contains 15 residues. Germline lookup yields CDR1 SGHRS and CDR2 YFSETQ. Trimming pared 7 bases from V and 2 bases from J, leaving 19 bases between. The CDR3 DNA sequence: TGCGCCAGCGCCCTCGAGGGCCATACTACCTACGAGCAGTACTTC. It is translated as CASALEGHTTYEQYF.

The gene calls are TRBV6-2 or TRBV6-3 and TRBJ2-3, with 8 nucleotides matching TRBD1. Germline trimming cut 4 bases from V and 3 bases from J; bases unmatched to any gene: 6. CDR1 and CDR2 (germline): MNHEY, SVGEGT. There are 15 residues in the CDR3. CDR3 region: CASSSPDRATDTQYF. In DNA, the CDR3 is TGTGCCAGCAGTTCCCCGGACAGGGCTACAGATACGCAGTATTTT.

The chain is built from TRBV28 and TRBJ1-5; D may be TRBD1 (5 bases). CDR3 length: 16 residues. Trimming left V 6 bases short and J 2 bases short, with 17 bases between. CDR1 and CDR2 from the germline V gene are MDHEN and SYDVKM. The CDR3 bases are TGTGCCAGCAGGGACCAATTAGCGGGGGGCAATCAGCCCCAGCATTTT. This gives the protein CASRDQLAGGNQPQHF.

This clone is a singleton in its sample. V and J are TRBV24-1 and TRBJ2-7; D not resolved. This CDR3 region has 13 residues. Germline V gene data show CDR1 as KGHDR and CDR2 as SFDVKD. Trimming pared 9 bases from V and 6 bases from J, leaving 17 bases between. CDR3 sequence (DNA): TGTGCCACCCCCCCGACGGGTCCCTGCGAGCAGTACTTC. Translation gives CATPPTGPCEQYF.

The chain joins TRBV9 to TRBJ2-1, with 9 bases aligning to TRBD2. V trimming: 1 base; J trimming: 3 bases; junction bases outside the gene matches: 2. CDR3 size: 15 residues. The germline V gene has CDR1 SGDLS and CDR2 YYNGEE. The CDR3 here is CASSVRRGGYNEQFF. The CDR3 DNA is TGTGCCAGCAGCGTAAGGCGGGGGGGCTACAATGAGCAGTTCTTC. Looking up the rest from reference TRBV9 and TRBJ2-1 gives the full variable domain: DSGVTQTPKHLITATGQRVTLRCSPRSGDLSVYWYQQSLDQGLQFLIQYYNGEERAKGNILERFSAQQFPDLHSELNLSSLELGDSALYFCASSVRRGGYNEQFFGPGTRLTVL.

The CDR3, as DNA: TGCGCCAGCAGCTTGCCGACGGACAATCATGAGCAGTACTTC. Its protein product is CASSLPTDNHEQYF. The J gene is TRBJ2-7, the V gene TRBV5-1, with TRBD1 as a possible D gene (5 bases). This CDR3 has 14 amino acids. CDR1 is SGHRS and CDR2 is YFSETQ in the germline V gene. Trimming pared 1 base from V and 7 bases from J, leaving 15 bases between.

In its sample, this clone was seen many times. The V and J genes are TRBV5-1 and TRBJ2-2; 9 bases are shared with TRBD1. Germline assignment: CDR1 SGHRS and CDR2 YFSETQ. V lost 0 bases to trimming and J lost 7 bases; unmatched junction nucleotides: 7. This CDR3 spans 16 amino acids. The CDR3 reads CASSLEGQGFSGELFF. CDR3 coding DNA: TGCGCCAGCAGCTTGGAGGGACAGGGATTTAGCGGGGAGCTGTTTTTT.

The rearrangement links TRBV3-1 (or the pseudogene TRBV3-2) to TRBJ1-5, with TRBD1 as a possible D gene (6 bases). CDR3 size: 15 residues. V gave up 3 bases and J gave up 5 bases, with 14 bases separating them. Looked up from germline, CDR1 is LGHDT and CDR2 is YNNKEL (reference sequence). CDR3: CASSQGGGSDQPQHF. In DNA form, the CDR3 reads TGTGCCAGCAGCCAGGGCGGGGGCTCGGATCAGCCCCAGCATTTT.

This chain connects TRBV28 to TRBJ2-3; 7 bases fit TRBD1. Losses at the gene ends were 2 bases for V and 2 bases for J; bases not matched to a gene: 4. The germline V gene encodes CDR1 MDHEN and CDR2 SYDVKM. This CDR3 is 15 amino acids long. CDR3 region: CASSLDREATDTQYF. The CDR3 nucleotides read TGTGCCAGCAGTTTAGACAGGGAAGCCACAGATACGCAGTATTTT.

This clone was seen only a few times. The DNA for the CDR3 is TGTGCCAGCAGCCCCGACAGGGGATCCTACGAGCAGTACTTC. Residues: CASSPDRGSYEQYF. The rearrangement links TRBV7-9 to TRBJ2-7, with 8 bases matching TRBD1. V trimming: 5 bases; J trimming: 1 base; junction bases outside the gene matches: 4. The CDR3 length is 14 residues. Germline V gene sequence: CDR1 SEHNR, CDR2 FQNEAQ (reference sequence).

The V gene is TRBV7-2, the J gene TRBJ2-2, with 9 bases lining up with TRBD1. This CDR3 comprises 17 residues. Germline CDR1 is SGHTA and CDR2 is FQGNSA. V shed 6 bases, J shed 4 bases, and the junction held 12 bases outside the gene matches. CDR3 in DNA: TGTGCCAGCAGGAGTTTATTCGGGACAGGGTTCACCGGGGAGCTGTTTTTT. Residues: CASRSLFGTGFTGELFF.

CDR3 in amino acids: CASSYSYPTGVHTF. The DNA of the CDR3 is TGTGCCAGCAGTTACTCGTACCCGACAGGGGTCCACACCTTC. The chain recombines TRBV6-5 with TRBJ1-2, with 8 positions matching TRBD1. From germline, CDR1 is MNHEY and CDR2 SVGAGI. V lost 0 bases, J lost 12 bases, and 9 bases stayed unmatched. CDR3 length equals 14 residues.

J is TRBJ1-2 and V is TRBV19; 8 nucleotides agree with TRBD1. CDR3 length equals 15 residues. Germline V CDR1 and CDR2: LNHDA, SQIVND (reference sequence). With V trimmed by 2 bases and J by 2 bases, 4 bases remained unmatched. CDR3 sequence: CASSIPGGSNYGYTF. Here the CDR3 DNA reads TGTGCCAGTAGTATACCAGGGGGCTCGAACTATGGCTACACCTTC.

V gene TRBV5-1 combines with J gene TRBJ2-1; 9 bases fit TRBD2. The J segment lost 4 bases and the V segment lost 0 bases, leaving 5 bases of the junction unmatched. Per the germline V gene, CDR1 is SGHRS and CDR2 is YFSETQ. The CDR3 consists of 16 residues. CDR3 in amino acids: CASSLEFSGGYNEQFF. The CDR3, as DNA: TGCGCCAGCAGCTTGGAGTTTAGCGGGGGATACAATGAGCAGTTCTTC.

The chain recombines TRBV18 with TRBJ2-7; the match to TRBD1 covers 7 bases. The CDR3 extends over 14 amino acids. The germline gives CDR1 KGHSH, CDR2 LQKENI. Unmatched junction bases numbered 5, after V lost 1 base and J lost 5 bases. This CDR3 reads CASSPRQGVNEQYF. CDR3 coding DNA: TGTGCCAGCTCACCACGACAGGGAGTCAACGAGCAGTACTTC.

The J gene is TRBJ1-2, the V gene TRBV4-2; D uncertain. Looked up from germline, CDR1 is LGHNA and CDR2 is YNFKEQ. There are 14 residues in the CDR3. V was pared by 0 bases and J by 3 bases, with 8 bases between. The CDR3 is CASSQESGDYGYTF. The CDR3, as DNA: TGTGCCAGCAGCCAAGAATCAGGCGACTATGGCTACACCTTC.

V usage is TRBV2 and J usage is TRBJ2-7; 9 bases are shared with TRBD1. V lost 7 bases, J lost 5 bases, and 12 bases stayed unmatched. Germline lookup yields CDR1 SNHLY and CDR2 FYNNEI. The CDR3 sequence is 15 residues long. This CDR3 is CASTALGQGTDEQYF. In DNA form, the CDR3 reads TGTGCCAGCACGGCCCTCGGACAGGGGACCGACGAGCAGTACTTC. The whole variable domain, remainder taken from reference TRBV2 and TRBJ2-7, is EPEVTQTPSHQVTQMGQEVILRCVPISNHLYFYWYRQILGQKVEFLVSFYNNEISEKSEIFDDQFSVERPDGSNFTLKIRSTKLEDSAMYFCASTALGQGTDEQYFGPGTRLTVT.

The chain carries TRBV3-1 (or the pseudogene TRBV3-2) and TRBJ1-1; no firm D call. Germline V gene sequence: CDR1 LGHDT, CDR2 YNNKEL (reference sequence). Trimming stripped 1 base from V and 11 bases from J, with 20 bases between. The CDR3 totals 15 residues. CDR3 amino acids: CASSQVDVRGGMAFF. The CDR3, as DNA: TGTGCCAGCAGCCAAGTAGACGTAAGAGGAGGTATGGCTTTCTTT.

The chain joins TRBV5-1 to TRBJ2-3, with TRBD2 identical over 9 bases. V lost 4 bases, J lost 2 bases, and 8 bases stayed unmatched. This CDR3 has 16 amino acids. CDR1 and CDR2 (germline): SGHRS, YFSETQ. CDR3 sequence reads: CASSPISGGDTDTQYF. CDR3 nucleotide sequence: TGCGCCAGCAGCCCTATTAGCGGGGGAGACACAGATACGCAGTATTTT.

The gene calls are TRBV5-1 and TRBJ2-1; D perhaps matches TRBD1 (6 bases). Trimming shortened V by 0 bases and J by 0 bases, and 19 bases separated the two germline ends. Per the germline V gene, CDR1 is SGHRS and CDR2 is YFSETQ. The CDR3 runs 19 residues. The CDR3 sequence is CASSLAVLWGPSSYNEQFF. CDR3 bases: TGCGCCAGCAGCTTGGCTGTCTTGTGGGGGCCTAGCTCCTACAATGAGCAGTTCTTC.

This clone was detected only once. In DNA, the CDR3 is TGTGCCAGCAGTTTTCTGACTAGCGGTAAAAACATTCAGTACTTC. Translation gives CASSFLTSGKNIQYF. The J gene is TRBJ2-4, the V gene TRBV27; 9 bases are shared with TRBD2. The CDR3 spans 15 residues. Germline CDR1 MNHEY, CDR2 SMNVEV (reference sequence). V was pared by 3 bases and J by 4 bases, with 4 bases of the junction left unmatched.

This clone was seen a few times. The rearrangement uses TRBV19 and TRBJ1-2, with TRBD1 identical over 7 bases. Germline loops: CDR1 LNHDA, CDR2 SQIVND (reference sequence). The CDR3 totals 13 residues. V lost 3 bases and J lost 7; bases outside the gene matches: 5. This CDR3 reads CASSMQQGSGYTF. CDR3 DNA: TGTGCCAGTAGTATGCAACAGGGGAGTGGCTACACCTTC.

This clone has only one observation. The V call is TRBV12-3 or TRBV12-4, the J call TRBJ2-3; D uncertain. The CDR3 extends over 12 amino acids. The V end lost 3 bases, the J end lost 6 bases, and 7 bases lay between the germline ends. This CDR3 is CASSFTIDTQYF. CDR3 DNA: TGTGCCAGCAGTTTTACAATCGATACGCAGTATTTT.

The CDR3 protein is CASSSEQSGRRKNIQYF. CDR3 DNA: TGTGCCAGCAGCTCTGAGCAGAGCGGGAGAAGGAAAAACATTCAGTACTTC. The chain employs TRBV5-4 and TRBJ2-4, with 8 bases identical to TRBD2. The CDR3 extends over 17 amino acids. Germline loops: CDR1 SGHNT, CDR2 YYREEE (reference sequence). V gave up 3 bases and J gave up 4 bases; unmatched junction bases: 12.

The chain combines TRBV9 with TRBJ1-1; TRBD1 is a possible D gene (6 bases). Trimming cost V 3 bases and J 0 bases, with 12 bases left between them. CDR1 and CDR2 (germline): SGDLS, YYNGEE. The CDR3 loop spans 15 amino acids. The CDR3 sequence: CASSAGQIMNTEAFF. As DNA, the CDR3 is TGTGCCAGCAGCGCAGGACAGATCATGAACACTGAAGCTTTCTTT.

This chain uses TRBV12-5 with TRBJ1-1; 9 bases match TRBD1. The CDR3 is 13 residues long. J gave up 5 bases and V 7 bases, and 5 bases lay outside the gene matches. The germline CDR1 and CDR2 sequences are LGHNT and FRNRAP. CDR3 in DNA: TGTGCTAGTGTATCGACAGGGGGGACTGAAGCTTTCTTT. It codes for CASVSTGGTEAFF.